These 12 T cell receptor beta chains share one sample of origin, sequenced in a study of radiation and T cells in renal cell carcinoma. Data came from immunoSEQ multiplex PCR; TCRdb stores just in-frame clones and leaves some out. The sample has 150,000 to 200,000 clones, 88% seen once. As to time point: blood 4 weeks post-SBRT, at nephrectomy. Documented treatment: 15 Gy SBRT to primary tumor, nephrectomy 4 weeks later. The sample in question was blood, obtained from a patient whose treatment included radiotherapy and nephrectomy. The receptor set was obtained from a woman in her 50s with renal cell carcinoma.

CDR3 nucleotides: TGTGCCTGGAGTGTAGGGGCGGGGGGGAGCTTCACAGATACGCAGTATTTT. Translation: CAWSVGAGGSFTDTQYF. The V call is TRBV30, the J call TRBJ2-3; 9 nucleotides agree with TRBD2. Trimming removed 0 bases from V and 2 bases from J; junction bases left unmatched: 9. The CDR3 contains 17 residues. In germline, CDR1 is GTSNPN, CDR2 SVGIG (reference sequence).

J is TRBJ1-1 and V is TRBV4-1, with a possible D match to TRBD1 (6 bases). Deletions cut 2 bases from V and 0 bases from J, with 10 bases between. The germline CDR1 and CDR2 sequences are MGHRA and YSYEKL. The CDR3 is 15 amino acids. CDR3 sequence (DNA): TGCGCCAGCAGCCAACAAAGGGGGATGAACACTGAAGCTTTCTTT. Its protein is CASSQQRGMNTEAFF.

The V gene is TRBV19, the J gene TRBJ1-5; D call uncertain. V gave up 5 bases and J gave up 4 bases, with 9 bases separating them. There are 13 residues in the CDR3. In germline, CDR1 is LNHDA, CDR2 SQIVND (reference sequence). The CDR3 DNA follows: TGTGCCAGTAGTTCCCTGCCGAATCAGCCCCAGCATTTT. Translating it yields CASSSLPNQPQHF.

This clone has a single count. The chain employs TRBV4-2 and TRBJ1-1, with 8 bases matching TRBD1. J was trimmed by 7 bases and V by 5 bases; bases with no gene match: 6. Germline loops: CDR1 LGHNA, CDR2 YNFKEQ. CDR3 length: 13 amino acids. The DNA of the CDR3 is TGTGCCAGCAGCTTTGGACAGGGAGGTGAAGCTTTCTTT. Encoded protein: CASSFGQGGEAFF.

The chain links TRBV4-2 to TRBJ2-3; the match to TRBD2 covers 8 bases. V was pared by 1 base and J by 2 bases, with 5 bases of the junction left unmatched. CDR1 and CDR2 from the germline V gene are LGHNA and YNFKEQ. CDR3 size: 16 residues. The CDR3 DNA follows: TGTGCCAGCAGCCAAGGCCCGGGGGGGGCCACAGATACGCAGTATTTT. This sequence encodes CASSQGPGGATDTQYF.

The chain couples TRBV19 to TRBJ2-3; D is perhaps TRBD2 (6 bases). V gave up 6 bases and J gave up 0 bases, with 13 bases separating them. CDR3 size: 15 residues. Germline CDR1 reads LNHDA; CDR2 reads SQIVND (reference sequence). The DNA of the CDR3 is TGTGCCAGTAGGTCGGGGGACCTGAGCACAGATACGCAGTATTTT. Amino acids: CASRSGDLSTDTQYF.

The chain recombines TRBV2 with TRBJ1-1, with 7 positions matching TRBD1. This CDR3 contains 14 residues. Germline CDR1 reads SNHLY; CDR2 reads FYNNEI. Trimming cost V 7 bases and J 1 base; bases outside gene matches: 6. The CDR3 DNA sequence: TGTGCCAGCAATGACAGGACAGGGAACACTGAAGCTTTCTTT. Its protein product is CASNDRTGNTEAFF.

V usage is TRBV6-5 and J usage is TRBJ2-7; no clear D. The CDR3 contains 14 residues. Germline loops: CDR1 MNHEY, CDR2 SVGAGI. Trimming stripped 0 bases from V and 5 bases from J, with 11 bases between. The CDR3: CASSYSETSHEQYF. The CDR3, as DNA: TGTGCCAGCAGTTACTCCGAGACATCCCACGAGCAGTACTTC.

V is TRBV4-1 and J is TRBJ2-5, with D perhaps TRBD2 (5 bases). The CDR3 sequence is 16 residues long. From germline, CDR1 is MGHRA and CDR2 YSYEKL. The germline V and J ends were trimmed by 0 bases and 2 bases, with 13 bases remaining between them. The CDR3, as DNA: TGCGCCAGCAGCCAAGATTGGAGCAGCGGTCAAGAGACCCAGTACTTC. As protein: CASSQDWSSGQETQYF.

The chain joins TRBV30 to TRBJ1-2, with 7 positions matching TRBD1. The CDR3 sequence is 14 residues long. J lost 5 bases, V lost 4 bases, and 10 bases had no gene match. Germline assignment: CDR1 GTSNPN and CDR2 SVGIG (reference sequence). DNA of the CDR3: TGTGCCTGGAATCCCCCGGGACAGAGATATGGCTACACCTTC. Amino acid sequence: CAWNPPGQRYGYTF. Full variable domain (missing parts from reference TRBV30 and TRBJ1-2): SQTIHQWPATLVQPVGSPLSLECTVEGTSNPNLYWYRQAAGRGLQLLFYSVGIGQISSEVPQNLSASRPQDRQFILSSKKLLLSDSGFYLCAWNPPGQRYGYTFGSGTRLTVV.

The chain joins TRBV6-1 to TRBJ1-6; D unresolved. Germline CDR1 reads MNHNS; CDR2 reads SASEGT. The ends were cut back, 2 bases at V and 14 bases at J, with 10 bases in the middle. This CDR3 is built from 12 residues. The CDR3, as DNA: TGTGCCAGCAGTGAATTAAGCGCGTCCCTCCACTTT. Translation gives CASSELSASLHF.

This sequence joins TRBV7-9 and TRBJ2-3; TRBD2 matches at 11 bases. In germline, CDR1 is SEHNR, CDR2 FQNEAQ (reference sequence). CDR3 length: 18 amino acids. V lost 0 bases to trimming and J lost 4 bases; unmatched junction nucleotides: 9. CDR3 amino acids: CASSLAHLLAGGSDTQYF. CDR3 bases: TGTGCCAGCAGCTTAGCGCACCTTCTAGCGGGGGGATCAGATACGCAGTATTTT.